These 14 T cell receptor beta chains were sequenced from one sample in a study of cytomegalovirus exposure and HLA in healthy donors (dated 2017 in TCRdb). Library creation used the immunoSEQ multiplex PCR assay. The multiplex PCR relied on a mix of 60 forward primers for TCR Vbeta segments and 13 reverse primers for TCR Jbeta segments. The immuneACCESS repertoire file appears here via TCRdb, limited to in-frame rearrangements. These files lack a portion of the clones; in checked studies, under half of the deficit traces to unresolved V genes, and the cause of the others is not known. This sample lists 140,000 to 150,000 clones; roughly 80% were detected once. The ten largest clones capture around 4.5% of the sample. Specimen: PBMCs. These receptors were collected from a woman between 40 and 50 years old in good health and CMV-seropositive.

This clone appeared a few times. The CDR3 coding sequence is TGTGCCAGCAGCTGGAACCCGGGCGGAGGGGAAAAACTGTTTTTT. Protein product: CASSWNPGGGEKLFF. The rearrangement joins TRBV5-8 to TRBJ1-4, with unresolved D. Trimming cost V 3 bases and J 8 bases, with 17 bases left between them. The V gene's germline CDR1 is SGHTS and CDR2 YDEGEE. The CDR3 spans 15 residues.

This clone has only a few counts. The genes are TRBV30 and TRBJ1-1, with 9 nucleotides matching TRBD1. The CDR3 is made up of 15 amino acids. Germline-derived CDR1 and CDR2 are GTSNPN and SVGIG (reference sequence). V was pared by 6 bases and J by 1 base, with 9 bases of the junction left unmatched. For the CDR3, the DNA is TGTGCCTGCACCCCCGGGACAGGGAGGAACACTGAAGCTTTCTTT. Protein: CACTPGTGRNTEAFF.

V gene TRBV7-4 combines with J gene TRBJ1-1, with D possibly being TRBD1 (5 bases). The CDR3 covers 16 residues. Germline lookup yields CDR1 SGHVT and CDR2 SQSDAQ. V shed 5 bases and J shed 2 bases, with 18 bases lying between them. The CDR3 DNA reads TGTGCCAGCAGCGTCTCGTCGACAGAGATTAACACTGAAGCTTTCTTT. Its protein is CASSVSSTEINTEAFF.

V and J are TRBV19 and TRBJ1-5; D not resolved. The CDR3 contains 15 residues. The V gene lost 7 bases and the J gene lost 2 bases, with 15 bases spanning the gap. CDR1 is LNHDA, CDR2 SQIVND, per germline (reference sequence). The CDR3 sequence: CASMFWQRGNQPQHF. The CDR3 region has the DNA TGTGCCAGTATGTTCTGGCAGAGGGGCAATCAGCCCCAGCATTTT.

V is TRBV4-2 and J is TRBJ1-2; 9 positions match TRBD1. J lost 2 bases, V lost 3 bases, and 7 bases had no gene match. CDR3 length: 16 amino acids. Germline-derived CDR1 and CDR2 are LGHNA and YNFKEQ. DNA of the CDR3: TGTGCCAGCAGCCAGGAGGAGACAGGGGGGAACTATGGCTACACCTTC. Protein: CASSQEETGGNYGYTF.

The chain carries TRBV5-1 and TRBJ2-2; 9 bases fit TRBD2. Germline V lookup: CDR1 SGHRS, CDR2 YFSETQ. The CDR3 length is 15 residues. Germline trimming cut 8 bases from V and 3 bases from J; bases unmatched to any gene: 8. In nucleotides, the CDR3 is TGCGCCAGTTTAAGCGGGGGGCCTGACACCGGGGAGCTGTTTTTT. Translated, it gives CASLSGGPDTGELFF.

About this clone: The CDR3 end shows no conserved phenylalanine or tryptophan, and so a read error is likely. The DNA is left out, because the CDR3 cannot be placed on it with certainty; the CDR3 is given as TCRdb lists it. The genes are TRBV7-9 and TRBJ2-3; the DNA was not compared with TRBD2, the D call given in the table. Germline V gene sequence: CDR1 SEHNR, CDR2 FQNEAQ (reference sequence). The CDR3 numbers 12 amino acids, ends counted. CDR3 loop: CSSSLTGREGTV.

The V call is TRBV5-1, the J call TRBJ1-2; D uncertain. Trimming removed 4 bases at V and 8 bases at J, with 21 bases between. This CDR3 contains 15 residues. Per germline, CDR1 SGHRS and CDR2 YFSETQ. The CDR3 spells CASSRRARGSRGYTF. The CDR3 DNA sequence: TGCGCCAGCAGCCGAAGGGCTCGGGGATCACGAGGCTACACCTTC.

The rearrangement joins TRBV29-1 to TRBJ2-2; TRBD2 matches 13 bases. V lost 4 bases and J lost 5; bases outside the gene matches: 4. The CDR3 loop spans 15 amino acids. CDR1 SQVTM and CDR2 ANQGSEA come from the germline V gene. The CDR3 loop is CSVGLAGGQTGELFF. The CDR3 bases are TGCAGCGTTGGACTAGCGGGAGGTCAAACCGGGGAGCTGTTTTTT.

The V gene is TRBV5-6, the J gene TRBJ2-7, with D possibly TRBD2 on 5 matching bases. The germline V and J ends were trimmed by 3 bases and 2 bases, with 6 bases remaining between them. Germline values: CDR1 SGHDT, CDR2 YYEEEE. This CDR3 is 12 amino acids long. This chain's CDR3 is CASSSGAYEQYF. The CDR3 DNA is TGTGCCAGCAGCTCCGGGGCCTACGAGCAGTACTTC.

The chain links TRBV6-1 to TRBJ1-6, with 7 bases that match TRBD1. The CDR3 is 18 residues long. Trimming at V came to 4 bases and at J to 1 base, leaving 10 bases not matched to a gene. Germline-derived CDR1 and CDR2 are MNHNS and SASEGT. In DNA, the CDR3 is TGTGCCAGCAGTGCAAGACTAATGACAGGGTCCTATAATTCACCCCTCCACTTT. Translation: CASSARLMTGSYNSPLHF.

V gene TRBV5-4 combines with J gene TRBJ2-7; the match to TRBD2 covers 10 bases. This CDR3 has 15 residues. Germline trimming cut 4 bases from V and 2 bases from J; bases unmatched to any gene: 6. Germline loops: CDR1 SGHNT, CDR2 YYREEE (reference sequence). DNA of the CDR3: TGTGCCAGCAGCCCCGGGACTAGCGTCGCCTACGAGCAGTACTTC. Protein: CASSPGTSVAYEQYF.

The table lists this clone with a count of one. The rearrangement links TRBV21-1 to TRBJ1-6. TRBV21-1 is marked as a pseudogene. CDR3 length: 17 amino acids. In DNA, the CDR3 is TGTGCCAGCAGCCTCGGGAGGGTCGTAGAAGTGAATTCACCCCTCCACTTT. Amino acids: CASSLGRVVEVNSPLHF.

This clone was seen only a few times. The chain links TRBV7-2 to TRBJ2-3; TRBD2 aligns across 9 bases. V was pared by 3 bases and J by 2 bases, with 3 bases of the junction left unmatched. The CDR3 length is 15 residues. Germline V CDR1 and CDR2: SGHTA, FQGNSA. CDR3 DNA sequence: TGTGCCAGCAGCTTTAGCGGGGGCATCACAGATACGCAGTATTTT. Protein product: CASSFSGGITDTQYF.